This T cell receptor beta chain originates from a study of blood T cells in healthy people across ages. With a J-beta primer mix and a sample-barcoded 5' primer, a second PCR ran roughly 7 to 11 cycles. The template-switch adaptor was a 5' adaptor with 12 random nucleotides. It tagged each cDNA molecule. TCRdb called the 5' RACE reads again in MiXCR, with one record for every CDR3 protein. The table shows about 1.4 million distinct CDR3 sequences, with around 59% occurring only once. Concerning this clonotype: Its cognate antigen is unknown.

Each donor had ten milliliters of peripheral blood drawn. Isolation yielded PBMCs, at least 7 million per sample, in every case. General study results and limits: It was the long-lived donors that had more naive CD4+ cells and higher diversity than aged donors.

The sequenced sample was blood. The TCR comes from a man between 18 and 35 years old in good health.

The CDR3 is CASSYLPGGASSYEQYF. The CDR3 DNA reads as TGTGCCAGCAGTTACCTTCCGGGGGGGGCGAGCTCCTACGAGCAGTACTTC. J is TRBJ2-7 and V is TRBV27, with TRBD2 identical over 8 bases. The CDR3 runs to 17 residues. CDR1 is MNHEY and CDR2 is SMNVEV in the germline V gene (reference sequence). After removal of 4 bases from V and 0 bases from J, the junction contained 11 bases not matched to a gene.